The 8 T cell receptor beta chains in this list originate from one sample, sequenced in a study of radiotherapy plus CTLA-4 blockade in lung cancer. Data came from immunoSEQ multiplex PCR; TCRdb stores just in-frame clones and leaves some out. The sample yields roughly 48,000 clones, approximately 76% seen once. Sample: peripheral blood, taken from a patient treated with radiotherapy plus ipilimumab. These receptors came from a human donor with non-small cell lung cancer who had stable disease on radiotherapy plus ipilimumab.

The genes are TRBV7-9 and TRBJ2-7, with D possibly being TRBD1 (6 bases). V lost 5 bases and J 0 bases, leaving 17 bases between the germline ends. The CDR3 extends over 16 amino acids. Looked up from germline, CDR1 is SEHNR and CDR2 is FQNEAQ (reference sequence). The CDR3 DNA follows: TGTGCCAGCAGCGCCTACCGGGACACCCTCTCCTACGAGCAGTACGTC. Its translation is CASSAYRDTLSYEQYV.

This clone was counted a single time. CDR3 coding DNA: TGCGCCAGCAGCCAGGGTTTGAGGGGGGAGAGCTATGGCTACACCTTC. The encoded protein is CASSQGLRGESYGYTF. This chain connects TRBV5-1 to TRBJ1-2, with a possible D match to TRBD1 (6 bases). Looked up from germline, CDR1 is SGHRS and CDR2 is YFSETQ. This CDR3 is built from 16 residues. The V end was cut by 4 bases, the J end by 4 bases, with 20 bases between.

The chain employs TRBV29-1 and TRBJ1-2; D unclear. Per germline, CDR1 SQVTM and CDR2 ANQGSEA. CDR3 length: 13 amino acids. Trimming took 4 bases from V and 4 from J, leaving 13 bases between them. CDR3 amino acids: CSVVWRATYGYTF. CDR3 in DNA: TGCAGCGTTGTATGGAGGGCTACCTATGGCTACACCTTC. Full variable domain (missing parts from reference TRBV29-1 and TRBJ1-2): SAVISQKPSRDICQRGTSLTIQCQVDSQVTMMFWYRQQPGQSLTLIATANQGSEATYESGFVIDKFPISRPNLTFSTLTVSNMSPEDSSIYLCSVVWRATYGYTFGSGTRLTVV.

This clone was counted a few times. The chain has TRBV18 and TRBJ1-4; TRBD1 aligns across 7 bases. Germline V gene data show CDR1 as KGHSH and CDR2 as LQKENI. With V trimmed by 3 bases and J by 0 bases, 4 bases remained unmatched. The CDR3 consists of 16 residues. The CDR3 is CASSPPQGATNEKLFF. The CDR3 DNA follows: TGTGCCAGCTCACCCCCTCAGGGGGCAACTAATGAAAAACTGTTTTTT.

This clone was detected a few times. The rearrangement uses TRBV18 and TRBJ1-2; tentative D call: TRBD1 (5 bases). V lost 3 bases, J lost 0 bases, and 5 bases lay in between. The CDR3 consists of 13 residues. Looked up from germline, CDR1 is KGHSH and CDR2 is LQKENI. This CDR3 is CASSPDTNYGYTF. The CDR3 bases are TGTGCCAGCTCACCGGACACTAACTATGGCTACACCTTC. Looking up the rest from reference TRBV18 and TRBJ1-2 gives the full variable domain: NAGVMQNPRHLVRRRGQEARLRCSPMKGHSHVYWYRQLPEEGLKFMVYLQKENIIDESGMPKERFSAEFPKEGPSILRIQQVVRGDSAAYFCASSPDTNYGYTFGSGTRLTVV.

V and J are TRBV18 and TRBJ1-1; no reliable D call. In germline, CDR1 is KGHSH, CDR2 LQKENI. V lost 0 bases to trimming and J lost 5 bases, with 4 bases between them. The CDR3 consists of 12 residues. The CDR3 nucleotides are TGTGCCAGCTCACCACCATGGACTGAAGCTTTCTTT. It is translated as CASSPPWTEAFF.

The chain has TRBV5-1 and TRBJ1-5; no reliable D call. The CDR3 has 15 residues. The V gene lost 0 bases and the J gene lost 0 bases, with 7 bases spanning the gap. The germline gives CDR1 SGHRS, CDR2 YFSETQ. In DNA form, the CDR3 reads TGCGCCAGCAGCTTGGCCGGGTATAGCAATCAGCCCCAGCATTTT. Translating gives CASSLAGYSNQPQHF.

The rearrangement joins TRBV6-5 to TRBJ1-1, with D maybe TRBD1 (6 bases). The CDR3 is 14 residues long. Germline CDR1 reads MNHEY; CDR2 reads SVGAGI. The V end was cut by 6 bases, the J end by 0 bases, with 11 bases between. CDR3: CASRPRGMNTEAFF. The DNA for the CDR3 is TGTGCCAGCAGACCCAGGGGTATGAACACTGAAGCTTTCTTT.